The T cell receptor (beta chain) under discussion was sequenced for a study of T cell repertoires in cytomegalovirus infection. Study-wide background: Recently identified HLA-C-restricted and well-studied HLA-B-restricted CMV epitopes were used. An indication of both CMV infection and matching HLA type came from public TCR beta signatures. Broader study findings: Public TCR beta family frequency separated CMV-and-HLA carriers, including in an independent cohort.

As to this clonotype: No antigen is known for it. The junction departs from the called germline gene at one end, perhaps through a read error.

TCRdb passed the reads through MiXCR, listing each CDR3 protein once. This table holds some 940,000 distinct CDR3 sequences, 25% to 40% found once. The CDR3 totals 16 residues. Germline CDR1 and CDR2: MNHEY and SVGAGI. The sequence came from a human donor in good health (CMV status not recorded). Some clones in this sample may be carry-over from other donors' samples. The J gene is TRBJ2-2, the V gene TRBV6-5; TRBD2 aligns across 9 bases. Sequences were derived from cultured CD8+ T cells from PBMCs, sampled from culture after CMV antigen stimulation. CDR3 sequence (DNA): TGTGCCAACAGTTCCGCCCTAGCGGGGCGGGTGGGGGAGCTGTTTTTT. Translating gives CANSSALAGRVGELFF.